The source of this T cell receptor (beta chain) is a study of T cell responses to AZD1222 COVID-19 vaccine. This clone was counted a single time. Germline V lookup: CDR1 DFQATT, CDR2 SNEGSKA (reference sequence). The CDR3 has 15 residues. V shed 3 bases and J shed 0 bases, with 12 bases lying between them. Profiling relied on immunoSEQ multiplex PCR, and the TCRdb table lists in-frame clones only, not all of them. This sample has some 120,000 clones, with 88% found just once. The V call is TRBV20-1, the J call TRBJ2-1; the D gene is possibly TRBD2 (6 bases). The source was peripheral blood, collected on day 0 of MenACWY control vaccination. The TCR was taken from an adult in good health. Written as DNA, the CDR3 is TGCAGTGCTAGTGTTCGGGAGAGCTCCTACAATGAGCAGTTCTTC. Translation gives CSASVRESSYNEQFF.